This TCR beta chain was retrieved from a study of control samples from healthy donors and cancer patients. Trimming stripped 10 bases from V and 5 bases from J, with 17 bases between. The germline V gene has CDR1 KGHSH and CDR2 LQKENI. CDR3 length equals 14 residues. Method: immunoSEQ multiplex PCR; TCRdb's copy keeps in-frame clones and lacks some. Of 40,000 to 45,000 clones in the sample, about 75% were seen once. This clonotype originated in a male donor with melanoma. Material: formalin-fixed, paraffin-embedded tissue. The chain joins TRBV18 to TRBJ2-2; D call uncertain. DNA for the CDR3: TGTGCCACCTCCGGGTCGGGCCCTACCGGGGAGCTGTTTTTT. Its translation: CATSGSGPTGELFF.